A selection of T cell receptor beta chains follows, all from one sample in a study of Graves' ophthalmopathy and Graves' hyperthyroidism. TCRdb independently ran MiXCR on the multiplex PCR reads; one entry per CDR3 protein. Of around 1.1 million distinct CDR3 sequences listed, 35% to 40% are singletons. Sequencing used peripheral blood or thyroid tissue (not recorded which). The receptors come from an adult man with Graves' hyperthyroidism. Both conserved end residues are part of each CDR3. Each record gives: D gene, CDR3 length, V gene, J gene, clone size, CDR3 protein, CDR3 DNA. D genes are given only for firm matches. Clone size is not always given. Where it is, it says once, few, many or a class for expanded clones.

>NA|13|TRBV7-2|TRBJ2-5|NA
CASSGDPQETQYF
TGTGCCAGCAGCGGGGACCCTCAAGAGACCCAGTACTTC
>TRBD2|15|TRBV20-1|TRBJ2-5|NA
CSARDNKSGRETQYF
TGCAGTGCTAGAGATAATAAAAGCGGGAGAGAAACCCAGTACTTC
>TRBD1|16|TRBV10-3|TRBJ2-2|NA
CAISGTGNGNTGELFF
TGTGCCATCAGTGGGACAGGGAACGGAAACACCGGGGAGCTGTTTTTT
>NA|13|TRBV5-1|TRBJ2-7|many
CASSVMTPSEQYF
TGCGCCAGCAGTGTGATGACTCCGTCCGAGCAGTACTTC
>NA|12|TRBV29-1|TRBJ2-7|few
CSVSTFTYEQYF
TGCAGCGTTTCGACATTTACCTACGAGCAGTACTTC
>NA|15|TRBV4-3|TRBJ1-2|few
CASSQVQVFGYGYTF
TGCGCCAGCAGCCAAGTTCAGGTATTCGGCTATGGCTACACCTTC
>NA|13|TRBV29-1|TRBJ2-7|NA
CSIRPTGPYEQYF
TGCAGCATCCGGCCGACAGGCCCCTACGAGCAGTACTTC
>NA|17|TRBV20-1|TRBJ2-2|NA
CSARPPHGARNTGELFF
TGCAGTGCTAGACCACCCCACGGGGCGAGAAACACCGGGGAGCTGTTTTTT
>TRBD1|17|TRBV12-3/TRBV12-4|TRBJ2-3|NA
CASSPVGTGGVTDTQYF
TGTGCCAGCAGCCCCGTCGGGACAGGGGGCGTTACAGATACGCAGTATTTT
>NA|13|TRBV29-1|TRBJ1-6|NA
CSSLVSYNSPLHF
TGCAGCAGTTTGGTCTCCTATAATTCACCCCTCCACTTT